The 22 T cell receptor beta chains below all came from one sample that was sequenced in a study of blood T cells in healthy people across ages (dated by TCRdb to between 2015 and 2017). Library construction relied on 5' RACE. Sequenced using an Illumina HiSeq 2500. The second PCR ran for roughly 7 to 12 cycles and used a J-beta primer mix along with a sample-barcoded 5' primer. Using fastp trimming at Q25 and MiXCR clonotype assembly, TCRdb reanalyzed the public sequencing data and kept in-frame beta chains. Rows are unified per CDR3 protein, each entry keeping the most common DNA and genes. Here the sample has about 970,000 distinct CDR3 sequences; 51% occur a single time. The ten biggest clones cover about a fifth of the sample. Material: blood. The origin of the receptors is a woman in her fifties or sixties in good health.

This clonotype was observed a handful of times. V gene TRBV12-3 or TRBV12-4 combines with J gene TRBJ2-5, with D hard to call. Trimming cost V 1 base and J 5 bases, with 8 bases left between them. CDR3 length: 13 amino acids. CDR3 in DNA: TGTGCCAGCAGTTTAGGGTCCGCCGAGACCCAGTACTTC. Its protein product is CASSLGSAETQYF.

The chain carries TRBV7-8 and TRBJ2-3; weak D call: TRBD2 (6 bases). CDR1 is SGHVS and CDR2 is FQNEAQ in the germline V gene. Trimming pared 1 base from V and 8 bases from J, leaving 16 bases between. The CDR3 length is 15 residues. Here the CDR3 reads CASSLGGARAGTQYF. The CDR3, as DNA: TGTGCCAGCAGCTTAGGCGGGGCAAGGGCCGGTACGCAGTATTTT.

This clonotype was seen a handful of times. The genes are TRBV20-1 and TRBJ2-5, with 11 bases identical to TRBD2. V lost 6 bases, J lost 5 bases, and 11 bases stayed unmatched. The CDR3 runs to 15 residues. Germline V lookup: CDR1 DFQATT, CDR2 SNEGSKA (reference sequence). The DNA of the CDR3 is TGCAGTGCCCCGAGCTTAGCGGGAGGGCCGGAGACCCAGTACTTC. Protein sequence: CSAPSLAGGPETQYF.

This clonotype has a single count. The rearrangement joins TRBV7-9 to TRBJ2-1; D uncertain. The V gene lost 7 bases and the J gene lost 3 bases, with 10 bases spanning the gap. Germline loops: CDR1 SEHNR, CDR2 FQNEAQ (reference sequence). This CDR3 region has 13 residues. In DNA, the CDR3 is TGTGCCAGCAATAGGGTAAACTACAATGAGCAGTTCTTC. Encoded protein: CASNRVNYNEQFF.

The chain links TRBV20-1 to TRBJ2-1; TRBD2 agrees at 8 bases. V lost 6 bases to trimming and J lost 5 bases; unmatched junction nucleotides: 3. CDR1 is DFQATT and CDR2 is SNEGSKA in the germline V gene (reference sequence). This CDR3 comprises 12 residues. The chain's CDR3 is CSALAGHNEQFF. CDR3 sequence (DNA): TGCAGTGCCTTAGCGGGGCACAATGAGCAGTTCTTC.

This sequence joins TRBV9 and TRBJ1-6; D possibly corresponds to TRBD1 (6 bases). This CDR3 spans 14 amino acids. V lost 1 base and J 10 bases, leaving 12 bases between the germline ends. Germline CDR1 and CDR2: SGDLS and YYNGEE. CDR3 nucleotides: TGTGCCAGCAGCGTAAGGGGGGTAGGCTCACCCCTCCACTTT. It yields the protein CASSVRGVGSPLHF.

Details on this clonotype: A single base separates this from a much larger clone, so it may be a read error. This chain connects TRBV29-1 to TRBJ2-5; 16 nucleotides agree with TRBD2. CDR1 is SQVTM and CDR2 is ANQGSEA in the germline V gene. The CDR3 length is 16 residues. J lost 3 bases, V lost 6 bases, and 7 bases had no gene match. CDR3 in DNA: TGCAGCGTCCAGGGACTAGCGGGAGGGACGGAAGAGACCCAGTACTTC. Translated, it gives CSVQGLAGGTEETQYF.

The V and J genes are TRBV20-1 and TRBJ1-4, with unresolved D. The CDR3 contains 15 residues. Between the trimmed V and J ends, which lost 3 bases and 8 bases, there was a span of 19 bases. The germline CDR1 and CDR2 sequences are DFQATT and SNEGSKA (reference sequence). The CDR3 is CSARGMTPPPEKLFF. The DNA for the CDR3 is TGCAGTGCTAGGGGTATGACCCCACCCCCAGAAAAACTGTTTTTT.

The chain joins TRBV9 to TRBJ2-3; 8 bases line up with TRBD2. Unmatched junction bases numbered 17, after V lost 3 bases and J lost 5 bases. The CDR3 loop spans 18 amino acids. Germline lookup yields CDR1 SGDLS and CDR2 YYNGEE. The CDR3 DNA sequence: TGTGCCAGCAGCGCCAGGGCTGGAGGCAGCGGGAGTTTAGATACGCAGTATTTT. Protein: CASSARAGGSGSLDTQYF.

Notes on this clonotype: Sequence at one end of the junction differs from germline and may be a read error. This chain links TRBV5-1 with TRBJ2-3; 8 nucleotides align to TRBD2. The CDR3 length is 16 residues. Germline CDR1 and CDR2: SGHRS and YFSETQ. CDR3: CAGSWTTSSGADTQYF. The CDR3 coding sequence is TGCGCCGGCAGCTGGACGACTAGTAGCGGGGCAGATACGCAGTATTTT.

This chain links TRBV6-1 with TRBJ1-6; 9 bases align to TRBD1. CDR3 length equals 15 residues. Germline assignment: CDR1 MNHNS and CDR2 SASEGT. J gave up 10 bases and V 7 bases, and 11 bases lay outside the gene matches. The CDR3 here is CASNIPGTGLSPLHF. Here the CDR3 DNA reads TGTGCCAGCAACATTCCCGGGACAGGGTTGTCACCCCTCCACTTT.

This clonotype was seen more than once but under ten times. The chain carries TRBV12-3 or TRBV12-4 and TRBJ2-3; D call uncertain. V gave up 2 bases and J gave up 10 bases, with 10 bases separating them. The CDR3 consists of 12 residues. Here the CDR3 reads CASSLPRAPQYF. CDR3 bases: TGTGCCAGCAGTTTACCCCGGGCCCCGCAGTATTTT.

The chain couples TRBV9 to TRBJ2-5; D might be TRBD1 or TRBD2, each matching 5 bases. The J call may be wrong; the DNA end is better matched by TRBJ2-7. The CDR3 loop spans 17 amino acids. From germline, CDR1 is SGDLS and CDR2 YYNGEE. The CDR3 spells CASSAESGTGVFFEQYF. Written as DNA, the CDR3 is TGTGCCAGCAGCGCAGAGTCCGGGACGGGCGTTTTTTTCGAGCAGTACTTC.

The chain joins TRBV20-1 to TRBJ2-3; D gene uncertain. Germline V gene sequence: CDR1 DFQATT, CDR2 SNEGSKA (reference sequence). V lost 1 base to trimming and J lost 3 bases, with 5 bases between them. The CDR3 has 12 residues. Here the CDR3 reads CSARGLTDTQYF. In nucleotides, the CDR3 is TGCAGTGCTAGAGGTTTGACAGATACGCAGTATTTT.

The chain recombines TRBV6-5 with TRBJ2-1; D gene unclear. The J call may be wrong; the DNA end is better matched by TRBJ2-7. The CDR3 contains 12 residues. Germline lookup yields CDR1 MNHEY and CDR2 SVGAGI. CDR3 region: CAGTTSRAEQYF. The CDR3 bases are TGTGCCGGCACTACCTCGCGAGCCGAGCAGTACTTC.

This clonotype was recorded a few times. The gene calls are TRBV18 and TRBJ2-7, with a possible D match to TRBD2 (6 bases). Germline V gene lookup returns CDR1 KGHSH and CDR2 LQKENI. The CDR3 covers 17 residues. The V end lost 3 bases, the J end lost 0 bases, and 18 bases lay between the germline ends. The CDR3 protein is CASSPLPLASRSYEQYF. DNA for the CDR3: TGTGCCAGCTCACCGCTTCCCCTAGCGTCCCGCTCCTACGAGCAGTACTTC.

The J gene is TRBJ2-7, the V gene TRBV6-2 or TRBV6-3; TRBD1 matches at 7 bases. This CDR3 region has 12 residues. CDR1 is MNHEY and CDR2 is SVGEGT in the germline V gene. After removal of 8 bases from V and 4 bases from J, the junction contained 5 bases not matched to a gene. The CDR3 reads CASHRGTYEQYF. The CDR3 DNA sequence: TGTGCCAGCCACAGGGGTACATACGAGCAGTACTTC.

This clonotype occurred a few times. The rearrangement uses TRBV28 and TRBJ1-5; possible D gene TRBD1, 5 bases. With 3 bases removed from V and 3 bases from J, the gap between germline ends came to 12 bases. This CDR3 is 15 amino acids long. Germline V gives CDR1 MDHEN, CDR2 SYDVKM. In nucleotides, the CDR3 is TGTGCCAGCAGTTTGTGGGACGGCGTCAATCAGCCCCAGCATTTT. It yields the protein CASSLWDGVNQPQHF.

The rearrangement uses TRBV29-1 and TRBJ2-1; perhaps TRBD2 as D (5 bases). Germline V gives CDR1 SQVTM, CDR2 ANQGSEA. V was pared by 5 bases and J by 1 base, with 9 bases between. The CDR3 totals 13 residues. The DNA for the CDR3 is TGCAGCGTTTGGACTTATTCCTACAATGAGCAGTTCTTC. It codes for CSVWTYSYNEQFF.

This clonotype was detected a few times. This sequence joins TRBV27 and TRBJ2-7; TRBD1 aligns across 9 bases. Unmatched junction bases numbered 6, after V lost 8 bases and J lost 4 bases. Germline V gene sequence: CDR1 MNHEY, CDR2 SMNVEV (reference sequence). There are 13 residues in the CDR3. CDR3 coding DNA: TGTGCCAGCGCGGGACAGGGCAGATACGAGCAGTACTTC. Residues: CASAGQGRYEQYF.

This rearrangement joins TRBV10-3 to TRBJ1-4; 8 bases line up with TRBD1. This CDR3 region has 13 residues. The germline V gene has CDR1 ENHRY and CDR2 SYGVKD. The V and J ends lost 6 bases and 8 bases, in that order; junction bases with no gene match: 5. The CDR3, as DNA: TGTGCCATCAGGGGACAGGTTGGGGAAAAACTGTTTTTT. Translation gives CAIRGQVGEKLFF.

In the case of this clonotype: A read error may produce the germline difference seen at one junction end. The chain couples TRBV11-3 to TRBJ2-3; TRBD2 aligns across 13 bases. CDR1 is SGHNT, CDR2 YENEEA, per germline. CDR3 size: 14 residues. The chain's CDR3 is CASSTGLAGDAQYF. DNA of the CDR3: TGTGCCAGCAGCACCGGACTAGCGGGAGATGCGCAGTATTTT.